A single sample is the source of the 8 T cell receptor beta chains below, sequenced in a study of CD4 and CD8 cells across lung adenocarcinoma regions. One entry per CDR3 protein, called by TCRdb with MiXCR from the PCR reads. The sample holds roughly 10,000 distinct CDR3 sequences; around 42% are singletons and the top ten take around a third. Sequencing used CD8+ T cells from the margin of a lung tumor. The receptors derive from a male donor with lung adenocarcinoma. The CD4 and CD8 labels of this study may be unreliable.

There are many counts of this clonotype. J is TRBJ2-3 and V is TRBV10-1, with 11 bases fitting TRBD2. The junction had 5 bases not matched to a gene; V was cut back by 8 bases and J by 7 bases. Per the germline V gene, CDR1 is WNHNN and CDR2 is SYGVQD (reference sequence). The CDR3 is 13 amino acids. CDR3 loop: CASGSGGANTQYF. CDR3 sequence (DNA): TGCGCCAGCGGTAGCGGGGGGGCAAATACGCAGTATTTT.

The CDR3 DNA sequence: TGCAGTGCCCACCCAATAATCCAAGAGACCCAGTACTTC. This codes for CSAHPIIQETQYF. The V and J genes are TRBV20-1 and TRBJ2-5; no clear D. Per the germline V gene, CDR1 is DFQATT and CDR2 is SNEGSKA (reference sequence). This CDR3 region has 13 residues. The germline V and J ends were trimmed by 6 bases and 1 base, with 12 bases remaining between them.

This clonotype is large (0.1 to 1%) within its sample. The chain combines TRBV6-5 with TRBJ2-1; D unresolved. Trimming stripped 8 bases from V and 3 bases from J, with 14 bases between. The V gene's germline CDR1 is MNHEY and CDR2 SVGAGI. CDR3 length: 14 amino acids. The CDR3 bases are TGTGCCAGCGGTTTGAATTCCATCTACAATGAGCAGTTCTTC. This sequence encodes CASGLNSIYNEQFF.

This clonotype was counted ten times or more. The rearrangement uses TRBV7-3 and TRBJ2-1; 9 bases align to TRBD1. The V gene end was trimmed by 5 bases and the J gene end by 4 bases; junction bases not matched to a gene: 6. Germline V CDR1 and CDR2: SGHTA, FQGTGA. The CDR3 extends over 15 amino acids. The CDR3 here is CASSLTGGRYNEQFF. DNA for the CDR3: TGTGCCAGCAGCCTGACAGGGGGTAGGTACAATGAGCAGTTCTTC.

This clonotype was observed a few times. The rearrangement joins TRBV12-3 or TRBV12-4 to TRBJ2-1; a weak D match, TRBD1 (5 bases). V was pared by 5 bases and J by 10 bases, with 9 bases between. The length of the CDR3 is 11 residues. CDR3 in amino acids: CASSVAGEQFF. CDR3 DNA: TGTGCCAGCAGTGTGGCAGGGGAGCAGTTCTTC.

This clonotype was detected ten times or more. This rearrangement joins TRBV28 to TRBJ2-1, with 8 bases identical to TRBD1. The CDR3 is 14 residues long. Looked up from germline, CDR1 is MDHEN and CDR2 is SYDVKM. V shed 5 bases and J 4 bases; nucleotides not matched to a gene: 4. The DNA for the CDR3 is TGTGCCAGCAGTAGGGGACAGGTGTACAATGAGCAGTTCTTC. Amino acids: CASSRGQVYNEQFF.

This clonotype was found once. This chain links TRBV5-3 with TRBJ1-2; tentative D call: TRBD1 (5 bases). TRBV5-3 falls under the ORF class, with uncertain function. The CDR3 has 14 residues. Trimming pared 0 bases from V and 3 bases from J, leaving 9 bases between. CDR3 coding DNA: TGTGCCAGAAGCTTGGACAGGACCGACTATGGCTACACCTTC. It codes for CARSLDRTDYGYTF.

The chain links TRBV27 to TRBJ2-7, with D uncertain. Germline values: CDR1 MNHEY, CDR2 SMNVEV (reference sequence). The CDR3 is made up of 13 amino acids. The V end lost 8 bases, the J end lost 0 bases, and 11 bases lay between the germline ends. CDR3 loop: CASWTMSSYEQYF. The CDR3 bases are TGTGCCAGCTGGACCATGAGCTCCTACGAGCAGTACTTC.